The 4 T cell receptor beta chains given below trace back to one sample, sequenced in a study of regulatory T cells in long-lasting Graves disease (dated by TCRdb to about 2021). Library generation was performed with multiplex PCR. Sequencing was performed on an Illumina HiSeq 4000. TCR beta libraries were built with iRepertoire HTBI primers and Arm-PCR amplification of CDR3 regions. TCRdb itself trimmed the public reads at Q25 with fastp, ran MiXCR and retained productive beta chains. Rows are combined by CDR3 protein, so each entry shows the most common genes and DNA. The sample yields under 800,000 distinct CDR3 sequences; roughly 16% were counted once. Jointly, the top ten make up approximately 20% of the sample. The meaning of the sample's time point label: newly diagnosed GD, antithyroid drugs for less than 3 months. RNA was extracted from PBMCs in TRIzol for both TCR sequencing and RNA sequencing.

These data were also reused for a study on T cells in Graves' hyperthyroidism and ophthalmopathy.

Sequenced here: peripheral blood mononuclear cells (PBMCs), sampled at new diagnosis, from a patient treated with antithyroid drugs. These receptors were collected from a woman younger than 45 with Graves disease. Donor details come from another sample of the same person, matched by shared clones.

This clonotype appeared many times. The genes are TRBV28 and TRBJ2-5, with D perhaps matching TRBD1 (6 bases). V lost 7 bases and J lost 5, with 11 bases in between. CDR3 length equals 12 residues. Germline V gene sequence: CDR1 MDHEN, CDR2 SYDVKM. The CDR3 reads CASNTQGETQYF. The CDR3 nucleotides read TGTGCCAGCAATACGCAGGGGGAGACCCAGTACTTC.

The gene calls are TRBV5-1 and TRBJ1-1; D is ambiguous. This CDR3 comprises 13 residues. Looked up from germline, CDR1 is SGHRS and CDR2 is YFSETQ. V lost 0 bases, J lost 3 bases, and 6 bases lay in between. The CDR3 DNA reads TGCGCCAGCAGCTTGGGTATGGACACTGAAGCTTTCTTT. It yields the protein CASSLGMDTEAFF. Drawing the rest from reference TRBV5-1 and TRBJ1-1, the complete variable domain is KAGVTQTPRYLIKTRGQQVTLSCSPISGHRSVSWYQQTPGQGLQFLFEYFSETQRNKGNFPGRFSGRQFSNSRSEMNVSTLELGDSALYLCASSLGMDTEAFFGQGTRLTVV.

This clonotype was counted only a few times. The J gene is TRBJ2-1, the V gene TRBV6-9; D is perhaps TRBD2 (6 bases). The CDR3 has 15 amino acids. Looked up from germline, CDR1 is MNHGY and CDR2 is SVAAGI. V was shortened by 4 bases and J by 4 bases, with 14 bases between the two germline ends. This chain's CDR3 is CASSSDGGRYNEQFF. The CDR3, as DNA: TGTGCCAGCAGTTCGGACGGAGGGAGGTACAATGAGCAGTTCTTC.

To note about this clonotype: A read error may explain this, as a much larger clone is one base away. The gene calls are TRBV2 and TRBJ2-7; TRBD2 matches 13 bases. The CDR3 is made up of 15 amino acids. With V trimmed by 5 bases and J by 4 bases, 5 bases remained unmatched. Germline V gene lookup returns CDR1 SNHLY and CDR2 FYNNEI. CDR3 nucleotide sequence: TGTGCCAGCAGTCCCGGGACTAGCGGGGAATACGAGCAGTACTTC. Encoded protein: CASSPGTSGEYEQYF.